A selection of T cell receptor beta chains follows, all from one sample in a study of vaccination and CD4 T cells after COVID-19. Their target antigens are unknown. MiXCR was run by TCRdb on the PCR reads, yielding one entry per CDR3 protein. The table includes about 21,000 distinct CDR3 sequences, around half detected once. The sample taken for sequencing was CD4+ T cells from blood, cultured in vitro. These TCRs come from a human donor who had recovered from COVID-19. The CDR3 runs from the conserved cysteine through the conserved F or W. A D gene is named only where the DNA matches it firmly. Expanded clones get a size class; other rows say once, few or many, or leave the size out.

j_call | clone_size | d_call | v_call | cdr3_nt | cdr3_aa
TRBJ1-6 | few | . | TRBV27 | TGTGCCAGCAGTTTAGGTGGCTATTCACCCCTCCACTTT | CASSLGGYSPLHF
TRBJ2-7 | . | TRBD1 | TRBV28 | TGTGCCAGCAGAGGACAGGGGGCGAACGAGCAGTACTTC | CASRGQGANEQYF
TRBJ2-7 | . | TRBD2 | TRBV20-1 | TGCAGTGCTAGAGACAGGCTAGCGGGAAGATACGAGCAGTACTTC | CSARDRLAGRYEQYF
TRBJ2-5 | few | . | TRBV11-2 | TGTGCCAGCAGCTTCCAAGAGACCCAGTACTTC | CASSFQETQYF
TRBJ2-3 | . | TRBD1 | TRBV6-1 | TGTGCCACCGCGAAAAGGGACAGTAGCACAGATACGCAGTATTTT | CATAKRDSSTDTQYF
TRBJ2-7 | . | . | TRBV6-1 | TGTGCCAGTCTTGAGGCTCGGGGACGGCCCTACGAGCAGTACTTC | CASLEARGRPYEQYF
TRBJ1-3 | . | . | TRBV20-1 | TGCAGTGGGCTGCGGGGGGCGTTTGGAAACACCATATATTTT | CSGLRGAFGNTIYF
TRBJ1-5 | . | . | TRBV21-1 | TGTGCCAGCAGCAAAGACAGGGAGAGGAGCAATCAGCCCCAGCATTTT | CASSKDRERSNQPQHF
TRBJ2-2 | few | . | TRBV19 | TGTGCCAGTAGTATGGCCTTCAGGGCCGGGGAGCTGTTTTTT | CASSMAFRAGELFF
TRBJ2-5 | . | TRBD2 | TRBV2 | TGTGCCAGCAGAGGACTAGCGTTCGAGACCCAGTACTTC | CASRGLAFETQYF
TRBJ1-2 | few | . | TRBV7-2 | TGTGCCAGCAGCGTAGCGGGGTCGGGAGGCTACACCTTC | CASSVAGSGGYTF
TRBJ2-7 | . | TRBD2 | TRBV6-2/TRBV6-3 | TGTGCCAGCAGTTACAGGAGCGGGGGCCGTACGGAGCAGTACTTC | CASSYRSGGRTEQYF
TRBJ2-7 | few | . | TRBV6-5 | TGTGCCAGCAGTTACGGGCAAAACTACGAGCAGTACTTC | CASSYGQNYEQYF
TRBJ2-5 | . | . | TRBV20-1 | TGCAGTGCTCCCCACACCCTCAGCGGGGAGACCCAGTACTTC | CSAPHTLSGETQYF
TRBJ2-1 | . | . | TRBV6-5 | TGTGCCAGCAGTTATCGCAATGAGCAGTTCTTC | CASSYRNEQFF
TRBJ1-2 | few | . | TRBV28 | TGTGCCAGCGGGGGGGCCGCTAACTATGGCTACACCTTC | CASGGAANYGYTF
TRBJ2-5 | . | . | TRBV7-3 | TGTGCCAGCAGACCCGGGAGCCCAGGGGAGACCCAGTACTTC | CASRPGSPGETQYF
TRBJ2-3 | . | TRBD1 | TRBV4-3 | TGCGCCAGCAGCCCACCTGGACAGGGGGGCGCAGATACGCAGTATTTT | CASSPPGQGGADTQYF
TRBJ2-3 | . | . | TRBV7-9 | TGTGCCAGCAGCACGTGGACAGGCACAGATACGCAGTATTTT | CASSTWTGTDTQYF
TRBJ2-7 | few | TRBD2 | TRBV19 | TGTGCCAGTAGTGCACTAGCGGGAGGCGGAGAGCAGTACTTC | CASSALAGGGEQYF
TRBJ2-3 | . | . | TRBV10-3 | TGTGCCATCAGTGAGGCGGTGGGGGCAACAGATACGCAGTATTTT | CAISEAVGATDTQYF
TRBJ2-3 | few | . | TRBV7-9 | TGTGCCAGCAGCTTCGGGCAGGGAGTCACAGATACGCAGTATTTT | CASSFGQGVTDTQYF
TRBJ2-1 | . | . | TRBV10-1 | TGCGCCAGCAGTGGGGGGCAGGTGTCCTACAATGAGCAGTTCTTC | CASSGGQVSYNEQFF
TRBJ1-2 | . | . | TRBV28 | TGTGCCAGCAGTTTATCGGGTACTTGGGGCTACACCTTC | CASSLSGTWGYTF